The source of this TCR beta chain is a study of control samples from healthy donors and cancer patients. A note on this clone: This same CDR3 is encoded by further DNA sequences in the sample.

Germline assignment: CDR1 ENHRY and CDR2 SYGVKD. V lost 6 bases, J lost 0 bases, and 6 bases lay in between. The CDR3 is made up of 13 amino acids. Libraries were prepared by immunoSEQ multiplex PCR; TCRdb keeps only in-frame clonotypes and omits some of them. The data contain just over 80,000 clones, 94% of them singletons. Sequenced input: blood. This TCR was sampled from a woman younger than 30 in good health. The chain carries TRBV10-3 and TRBJ1-3, with a weak D call TRBD1 (6 bases). CDR3 nucleotides: TGTGCCATCAGGGACAGCTCTGGAAACACCATATATTTT. Encoded protein: CAIRDSSGNTIYF.